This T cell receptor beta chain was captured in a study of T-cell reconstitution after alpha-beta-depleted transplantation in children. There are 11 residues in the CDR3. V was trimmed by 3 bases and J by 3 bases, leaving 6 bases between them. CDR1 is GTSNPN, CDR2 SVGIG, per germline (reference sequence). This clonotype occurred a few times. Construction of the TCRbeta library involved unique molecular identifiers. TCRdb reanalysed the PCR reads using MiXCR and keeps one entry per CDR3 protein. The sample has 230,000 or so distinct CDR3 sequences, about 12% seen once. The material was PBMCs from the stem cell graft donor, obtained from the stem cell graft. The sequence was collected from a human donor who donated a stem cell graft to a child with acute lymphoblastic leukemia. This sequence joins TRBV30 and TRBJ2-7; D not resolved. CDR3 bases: TGTGCCTGGAGCCTTTTCTACGAGCAGTACTTC. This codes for CAWSLFYEQYF.